This TCR beta chain was found in a study of T cell clonotyping in hematopoietic cell transplantation. V lost 0 bases and J lost 2, with 10 bases in between. The CDR3 has 15 residues. CDR1 is MNHEY, CDR2 SVGAGI, per germline. Profiling relied on immunoSEQ multiplex PCR, and the TCRdb table lists in-frame clones only, not all of them. The sample gives about 41,000 clones, around 95% of which show up once; approximately 0.9% is in the top ten. This clonotype was obtained from a man between 25 and 39 years old in good health. Some clones in this sample may be carry-over from other donors' samples. The gene calls are TRBV6-5 and TRBJ1-1; D is undetermined. Sequencing was carried out using peripheral blood mononuclear cells. Written as DNA, the CDR3 is TGTGCCAGCAGTTACTCCACATACAGAAACACTGAAGCTTTCTTT. It translates to CASSYSTYRNTEAFF.